The clone carrying this TCR beta chain was seen a handful of times. Its antigen is not known. V lost 6 bases to trimming and J lost 3 bases, with 12 bases between them. The CDR3 consists of 14 residues. The data were obtained in a study of T-cell reconstitution after alpha-beta-depleted transplantation in children. Study outcomes and limitations: For some patients, TCRbeta diversity was high at day 60 because of recipient T cells and thymic progenitors that survived. Several hundred graft clones that had expanded were reportedly the source of alpha-beta T cells about two months after transplant. T-cell counts and diversity were attributed mostly to newly produced T cells one year after transplant.

TCRbeta library preparation incorporated unique molecular identifiers. TCRdb recomputed calls from the PCR reads with MiXCR, one row per CDR3 protein. The profile shows 500,000 to 750,000 distinct CDR3 sequences, roughly a quarter of them singletons. The receptor comes from a boy younger than two with Wiskott-Aldrich syndrome, due to receive a stem cell transplant. The sample here was PBMCs, taken before TCRalphabeta/CD19-depleted stem cell transplant. The chain couples TRBV12-3 or TRBV12-4 to TRBJ1-5; no clear D gene. The CDR3 reads CASSHGSYNQPQHF. The CDR3 DNA sequence: TGTGCCAGCAGCCATGGCAGCTACAATCAGCCCCAGCATTTT.